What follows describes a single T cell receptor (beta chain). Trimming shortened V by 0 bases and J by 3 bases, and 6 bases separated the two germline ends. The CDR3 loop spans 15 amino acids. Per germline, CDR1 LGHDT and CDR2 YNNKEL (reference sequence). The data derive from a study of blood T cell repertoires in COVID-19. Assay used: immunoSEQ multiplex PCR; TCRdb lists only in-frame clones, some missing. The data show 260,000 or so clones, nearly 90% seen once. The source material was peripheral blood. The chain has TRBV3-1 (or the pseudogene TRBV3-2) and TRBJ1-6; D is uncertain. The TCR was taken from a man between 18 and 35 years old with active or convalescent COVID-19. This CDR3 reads CASSQERVYNSPLHF. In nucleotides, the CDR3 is TGTGCCAGCAGCCAAGAGAGGGTCTATAATTCACCCCTCCACTTT.